Listed below are T cell receptor beta chains from one sample, sequenced in a study of CD8 T cells in Susac syndrome. TCRdb re-called the immunoSEQ multiplex PCR reads with MiXCR, one entry per CDR3 protein. The table includes 130,000 or so distinct CDR3 sequences, roughly 76% detected once. What was sequenced was CD8+ T cells from PBMCs. These receptors were taken from a human donor with multiple sclerosis. Each CDR3 is given with its conserved first and last residue. The order of the fields is J gene, clone size, D gene, V gene, CDR3 DNA, CDR3 protein. The D gene is left open where the match is weak. Clone size is stated in some rows and not others, as once, few, many or a class when expanded.

TRBJ2-1	.	TRBD1	TRBV29-1	TGCAGCGTTGAAGGGACAGGGGCCCTAGACTCCTACAATGAGCAGTTCTTC	CSVEGTGALDSYNEQFF
TRBJ1-1	.	.	TRBV19	TGTGCCAGTAGTACAGGGAGTCCGAACACTGAAGCTTTCTTT	CASSTGSPNTEAFF
TRBJ1-2	few	.	TRBV7-2	TGTGCCAGCAGCCTGGTCGGGAGCGGGTCAAATGGCTACACCTTC	CASSLVGSGSNGYTF
TRBJ2-1	.	.	TRBV5-1	TGCGCCAGCAGGCTAAATAGGGGGACCTACAATGAGCAGTTCTTC	CASRLNRGTYNEQFF
TRBJ2-7	once	.	TRBV11-2	TGTGCCAGCAGCTTAGAGGGTAACGAGCAGTACTTC	CASSLEGNEQYF
TRBJ2-3	.	TRBD2	TRBV5-1	TGCGCCAGCAGCTTGGAGGAAAGCGGGGCCGGAACAGATACGCAGTATTTT	CASSLEESGAGTDTQYF
TRBJ2-1	.	.	TRBV27	TGTGCCAGCAGTTTAGCTGGGATATTCTCCTACAATGAGCAGTTCTTC	CASSLAGIFSYNEQFF
TRBJ1-6	.	.	TRBV6-5	TGTGCCAGCAGTTTAGAGACCGTTTCAAATTCACCCCTCCACTTT	CASSLETVSNSPLHF
TRBJ1-1	.	.	TRBV10-3	TGTGCCACCCTTCAGGGTACTGAAGCTTTCTTT	CATLQGTEAFF
TRBJ2-1	.	.	TRBV7-3	TGTGCCAGCAGCGGTTATACCGATTCCTACAATGAGCAGTTCTTC	CASSGYTDSYNEQFF
TRBJ2-7	few	.	TRBV27	TGTGCCAGCAGCCAAGAGTTGGGCTACTACGAGCAGTACTTC	CASSQELGYYEQYF